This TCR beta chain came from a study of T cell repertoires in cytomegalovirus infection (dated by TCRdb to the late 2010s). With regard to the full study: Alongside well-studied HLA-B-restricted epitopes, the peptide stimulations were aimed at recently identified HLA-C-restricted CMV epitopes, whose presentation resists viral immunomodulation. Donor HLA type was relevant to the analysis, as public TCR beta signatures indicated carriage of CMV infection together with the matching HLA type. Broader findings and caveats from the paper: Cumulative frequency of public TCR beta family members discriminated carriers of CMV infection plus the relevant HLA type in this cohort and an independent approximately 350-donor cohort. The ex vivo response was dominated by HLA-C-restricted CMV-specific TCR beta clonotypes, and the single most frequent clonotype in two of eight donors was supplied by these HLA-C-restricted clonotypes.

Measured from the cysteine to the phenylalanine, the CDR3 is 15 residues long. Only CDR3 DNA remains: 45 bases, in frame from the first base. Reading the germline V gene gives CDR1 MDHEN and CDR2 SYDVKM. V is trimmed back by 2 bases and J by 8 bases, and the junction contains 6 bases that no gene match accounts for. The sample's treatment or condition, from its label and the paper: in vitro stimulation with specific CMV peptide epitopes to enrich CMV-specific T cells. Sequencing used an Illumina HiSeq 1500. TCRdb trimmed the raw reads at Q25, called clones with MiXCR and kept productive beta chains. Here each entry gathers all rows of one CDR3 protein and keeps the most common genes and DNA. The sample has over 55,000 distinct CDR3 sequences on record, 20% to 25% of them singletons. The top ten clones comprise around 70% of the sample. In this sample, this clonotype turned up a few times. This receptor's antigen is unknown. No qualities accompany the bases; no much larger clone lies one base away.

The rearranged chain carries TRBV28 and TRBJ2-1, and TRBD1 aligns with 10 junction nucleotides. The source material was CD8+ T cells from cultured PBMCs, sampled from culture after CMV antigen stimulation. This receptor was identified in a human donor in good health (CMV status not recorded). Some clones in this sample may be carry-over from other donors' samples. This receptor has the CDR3 CASSLGGTGVDEQFF. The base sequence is TGTGCCAGCAGTTTAGGAGGGACAGGGGTCGATGAGCAGTTCTTC.